These 3 T cell receptor beta chains were sequenced from one sample in a study of shared clonotypes between healthy human individuals. Clones were sequenced by immunoSEQ multiplex PCR, and TCRdb holds only the in-frame ones, with some missing. The sample holds about 1,900,000 clones; just under 95% are singletons and the top ten take under 1.5%. Cells designated naive CD8 were CD45RO-negative and were positively selected for CCR7, with terminally differentiated effector memory CD45RA+ cells excluded. The specimen sequenced was naive CD8+ T cells sorted from blood. The receptors come from a man aged 18 to 29 in good health.

The chain joins TRBV10-1 to TRBJ2-2; D call uncertain. Germline V gene sequence: CDR1 WNHNN, CDR2 SYGVQD (reference sequence). The CDR3 consists of 13 residues. V was trimmed by 3 bases and J by 7 bases, leaving 9 bases between them. In nucleotides, the CDR3 is TGCGCCAGCAGTGAAGTTTGGGGCGGGGAGCTGTTTTTT. This encodes CASSEVWGGELFF.

This sequence joins TRBV12-5 and TRBJ2-7; perhaps TRBD2 as D (6 bases). The germline V gene has CDR1 LGHNT and CDR2 FRNRAP. Trimming removed 4 bases from V and 4 bases from J, with 8 bases in between. The CDR3 has 12 amino acids. The CDR3 nucleotides read TGTGCTAGTGGTTCGGGGGTATACGAGCAGTACTTC. Its protein product is CASGSGVYEQYF.

V is TRBV13 and J is TRBJ2-7, with a tentative D call TRBD2 (5 bases). The germline V gene encodes CDR1 PRHDT and CDR2 FYEKMQ (reference sequence). V lost 1 base and J lost 7, with 11 bases in between. The CDR3 extends over 13 amino acids. CDR3: CASSLESGGEQYF. DNA of the CDR3: TGTGCCAGCAGCTTAGAGTCTGGCGGGGAGCAGTACTTC.